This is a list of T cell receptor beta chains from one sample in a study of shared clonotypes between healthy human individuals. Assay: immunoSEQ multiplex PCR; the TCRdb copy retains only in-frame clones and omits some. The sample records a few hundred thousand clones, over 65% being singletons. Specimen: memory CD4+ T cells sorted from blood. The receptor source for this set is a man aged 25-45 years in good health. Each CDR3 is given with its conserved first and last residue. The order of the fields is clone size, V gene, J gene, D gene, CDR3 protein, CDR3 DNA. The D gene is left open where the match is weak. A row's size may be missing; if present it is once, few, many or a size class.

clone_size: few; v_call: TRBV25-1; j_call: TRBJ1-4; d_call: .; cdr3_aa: CASSGDSADEKLFF; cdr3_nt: TGTGCCAGCAGTGGGGACTCGGCGGATGAAAAACTGTTTTTT
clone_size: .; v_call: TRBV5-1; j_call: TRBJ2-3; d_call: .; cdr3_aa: CASSLGRRGDTQYF; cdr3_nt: TGCGCCAGCAGCTTGGGCCGTCGGGGAGATACGCAGTATTTT
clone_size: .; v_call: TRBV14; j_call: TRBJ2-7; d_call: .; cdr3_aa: CASSQLGLGEQYF; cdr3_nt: TGTGCCAGCAGCCAGTTAGGCCTTGGGGAGCAGTACTTC
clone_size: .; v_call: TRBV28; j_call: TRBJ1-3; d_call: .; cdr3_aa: CASSLRIDSGNTIYF; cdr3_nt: TGTGCCAGCAGTCTCAGAATCGACTCTGGAAACACCATATATTTT
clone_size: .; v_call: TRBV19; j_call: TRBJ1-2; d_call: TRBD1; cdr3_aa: CASTKDRLYTF; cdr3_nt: TGTGCCAGTACCAAGGACAGGCTTTACACCTTC
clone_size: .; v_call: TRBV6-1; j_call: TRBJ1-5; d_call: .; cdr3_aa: CASARNSNQPQHF; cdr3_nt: TGTGCCAGCGCCAGAAATAGCAATCAGCCCCAGCATTTT
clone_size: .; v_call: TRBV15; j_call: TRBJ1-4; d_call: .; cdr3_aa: CATSRGSGSAEKLFF; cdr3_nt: TGTGCCACCAGCAGAGGAAGTGGGAGTGCTGAAAAACTGTTTTTT
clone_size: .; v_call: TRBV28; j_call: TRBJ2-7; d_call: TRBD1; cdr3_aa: CASSSLDRGSYEQYF; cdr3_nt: TGTGCCAGCAGTTCCCTGGACAGGGGCTCCTACGAGCAGTACTTC
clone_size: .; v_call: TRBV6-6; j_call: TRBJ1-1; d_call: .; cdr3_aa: CASSLMNTEAFF; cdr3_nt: TGTGCCAGCAGCCTCATGAACACTGAAGCTTTCTTT
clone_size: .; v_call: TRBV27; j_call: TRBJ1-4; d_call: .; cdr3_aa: CASRGAGKEGKLFF; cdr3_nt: TGTGCCAGCAGGGGGGCAGGGAAGGAAGGAAAACTGTTTTTT
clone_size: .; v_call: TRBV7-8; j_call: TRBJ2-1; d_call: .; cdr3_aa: CASSLGRLLNEQFF; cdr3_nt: TGTGCCAGCAGCTTAGGACGACTCCTCAATGAGCAGTTCTTC
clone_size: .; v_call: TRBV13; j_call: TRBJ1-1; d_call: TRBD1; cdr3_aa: CASRLSTGQGAINTEAFF; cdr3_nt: TGTGCCAGCAGGCTTAGTACGGGACAGGGGGCGATTAACACTGAAGCTTTCTTT
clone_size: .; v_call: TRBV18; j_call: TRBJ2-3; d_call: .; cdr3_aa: CASLGYGSPDTQYF; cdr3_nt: TGTGCCAGTCTCGGCTACGGGAGCCCAGATACGCAGTATTTT
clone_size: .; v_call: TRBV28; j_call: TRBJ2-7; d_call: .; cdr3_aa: CASRQLYPSYEQYF; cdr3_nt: TGTGCCAGCAGACAGCTCTACCCTAGCTACGAGCAGTACTTC
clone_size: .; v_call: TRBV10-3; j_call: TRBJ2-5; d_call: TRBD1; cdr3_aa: CAISAQGVKETQYF; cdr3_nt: TGTGCCATCAGTGCTCAGGGGGTAAAAGAGACCCAGTACTTC
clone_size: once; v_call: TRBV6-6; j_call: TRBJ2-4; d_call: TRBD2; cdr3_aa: CASSPSVGGTKNIQYF; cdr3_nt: TGTGCCAGCAGTCCTAGCGTGGGAGGGACCAAAAACATTCAGTACTTC
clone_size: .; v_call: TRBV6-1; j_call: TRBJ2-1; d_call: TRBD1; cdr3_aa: CASNWTGRKEQFF; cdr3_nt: TGTGCCAGCAATTGGACAGGGAGAAAAGAGCAGTTCTTC
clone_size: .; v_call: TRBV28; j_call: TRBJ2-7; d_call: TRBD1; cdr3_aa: CASSTPGTGWYEQYF; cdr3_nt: TGTGCCAGCAGTACCCCGGGGACAGGGTGGTACGAGCAGTACTTC
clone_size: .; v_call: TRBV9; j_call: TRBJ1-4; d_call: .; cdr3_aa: CASSVSPAATNEKLFF; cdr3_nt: TGTGCCAGCAGCGTATCTCCGGCCGCAACTAATGAAAAACTGTTTTTT
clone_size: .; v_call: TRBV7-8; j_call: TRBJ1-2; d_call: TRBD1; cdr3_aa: CASSPQVGGSLYGYTF; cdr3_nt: TGTGCCAGCAGCCCCCAAGTAGGGGGCTCCCTCTATGGCTACACCTTC
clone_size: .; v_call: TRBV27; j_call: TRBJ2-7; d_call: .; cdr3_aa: CASSTLTLPYEQYF; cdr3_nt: TGTGCCAGCAGTACGTTGACACTCCCCTACGAGCAGTACTTC
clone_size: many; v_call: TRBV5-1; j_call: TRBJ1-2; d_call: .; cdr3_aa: CASSRDTEGYGYTF; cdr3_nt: TGCGCCAGCAGCCGGGACACCGAAGGCTATGGCTACACCTTC
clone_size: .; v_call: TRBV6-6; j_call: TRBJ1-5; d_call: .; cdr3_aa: CASSYYRVGNQPQHF; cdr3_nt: TGTGCCAGCAGTTACTACAGGGTTGGCAATCAGCCCCAGCATTTT
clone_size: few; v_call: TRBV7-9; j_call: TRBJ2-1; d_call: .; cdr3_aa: CASSFDLGQGKFF; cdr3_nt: TGTGCCAGCAGCTTCGATCTGGGCCAGGGCAAGTTCTTC
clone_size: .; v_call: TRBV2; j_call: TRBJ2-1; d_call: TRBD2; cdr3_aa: CASRAGAGAYNEQFF; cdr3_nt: TGTGCCAGCCGGGCGGGAGCGGGAGCTTACAATGAGCAGTTCTTC
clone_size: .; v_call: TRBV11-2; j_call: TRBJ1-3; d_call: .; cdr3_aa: CASSHRSAEAGNTIYF; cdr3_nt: TGTGCCAGCAGCCACCGCTCGGCGGAGGCAGGAAACACCATATATTTT